This TCR beta chain was documented in a study of blood T cell repertoires in COVID-19. The wider study: T cells, B-cell-depleted T cells, or PBMCs provided the cDNA or gDNA that served as material.

This CDR3 comprises 17 residues. As handled by the study authors: Counts of nucleated cells, estimated from reference gene primer amplification, were obtained. TCRdb's table, derived via immunoSEQ multiplex PCR, lists solely in-frame clones and lacks some. That table supplies the V and J calls and clone size; D and trimming were determined from the DNA. Of roughly 75,000 clones listed, 82% are singletons. The chain employs TRBV21-1 and TRBJ2-4; the tabulated D call, TRBD2, remains unverified against the DNA. TRBV21-1 is termed a pseudogene. Sequenced sample: peripheral blood. This receptor was taken from a man in his forties or fifties with acute or convalescent COVID-19. The CDR3 loop reads CASSKRNTSGHKNIQYF. In DNA form, the CDR3 reads TGTGCCAGCAGCAAGCGGAATACTAGCGGACACAAAAACATTCAGTACTTC.